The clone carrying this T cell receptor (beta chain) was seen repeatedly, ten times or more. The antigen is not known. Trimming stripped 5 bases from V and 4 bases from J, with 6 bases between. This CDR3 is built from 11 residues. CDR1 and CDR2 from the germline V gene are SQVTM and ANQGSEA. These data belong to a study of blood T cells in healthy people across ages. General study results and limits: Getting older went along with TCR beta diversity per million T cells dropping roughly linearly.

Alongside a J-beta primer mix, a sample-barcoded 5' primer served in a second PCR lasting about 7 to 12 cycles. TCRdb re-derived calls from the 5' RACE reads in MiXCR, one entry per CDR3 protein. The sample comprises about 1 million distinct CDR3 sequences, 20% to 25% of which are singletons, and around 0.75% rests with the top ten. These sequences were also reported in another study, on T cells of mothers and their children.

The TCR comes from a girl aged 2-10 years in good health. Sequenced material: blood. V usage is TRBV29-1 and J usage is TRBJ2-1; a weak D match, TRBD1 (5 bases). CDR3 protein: CSVPGYNEQFF. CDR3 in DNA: TGCAGCGTTCCAGGGTACAATGAGCAGTTCTTC.